This T cell receptor (beta chain) was identified in a study of blood T cell repertoires in COVID-19. Looking at the study overall: Samples of COVID-19 (acute and convalescent) were obtained from the United States, Italy and Spain. PBMCs, B-cell-depleted T cells, or T cells provided the cDNA or gDNA that made up the material.

In the original workflow: Reference gene primer amplification gave nucleated cell count estimates. Clones were read by immunoSEQ multiplex PCR, and TCRdb kept only the in-frame ones, dropping some. The DNA was the basis for D and trimming; V, J and clone size are from that table. The data hold roughly 150,000 clones, with roughly 77% observed a single time. This CDR3 is 18 amino acids long. Trimming removed 0 bases from V and 1 base from J, with 17 bases in between. Germline values: CDR1 LNHDA, CDR2 SQIVND (reference sequence). This clone has a handful of counts. Sequenced input: peripheral blood. The chain recombines TRBV19 with TRBJ2-3; D gene ambiguous. This sequence was found in a human donor in a cohort sampled during active COVID-19. The CDR3 coding sequence is TGTGCCAGTAGTATAGAGGCTCCGAGAGCTAGTGGCACAGATACGCAGTATTTT. Translation: CASSIEAPRASGTDTQYF.